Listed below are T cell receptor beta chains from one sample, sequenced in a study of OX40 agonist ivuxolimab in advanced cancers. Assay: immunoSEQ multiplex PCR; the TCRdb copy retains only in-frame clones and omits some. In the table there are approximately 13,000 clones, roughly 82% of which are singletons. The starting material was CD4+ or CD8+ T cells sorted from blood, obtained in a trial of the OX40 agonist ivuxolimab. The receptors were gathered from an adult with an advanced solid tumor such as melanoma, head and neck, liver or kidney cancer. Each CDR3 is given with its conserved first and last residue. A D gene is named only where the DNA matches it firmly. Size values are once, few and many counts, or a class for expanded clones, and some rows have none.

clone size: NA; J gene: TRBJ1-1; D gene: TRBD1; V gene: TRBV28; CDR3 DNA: TGTGCCAGCAGTTTAAGACAGGGGGTTGGTAATGAAGCTTTCTTT; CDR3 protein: CASSLRQGVGNEAFF
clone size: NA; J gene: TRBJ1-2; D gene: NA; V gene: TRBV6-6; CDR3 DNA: TGTGCCAGCAGTCAAGATGACACCACCGCAACCTTC; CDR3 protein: CASSQDDTTATF
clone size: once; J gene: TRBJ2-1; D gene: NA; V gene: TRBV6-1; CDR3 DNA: TGTGCCAGCAGTGAAAGTCGAGACAATGAGCAGTTCTTC; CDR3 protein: CASSESRDNEQFF
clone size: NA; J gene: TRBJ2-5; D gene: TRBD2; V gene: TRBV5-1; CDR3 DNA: TGCGCCAGCAGCTACCCCCTTAGGGGTGGTGCGGGAGGGCCCCCAGAGACCCAGTACTTC; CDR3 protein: CASSYPLRGGAGGPPETQYF
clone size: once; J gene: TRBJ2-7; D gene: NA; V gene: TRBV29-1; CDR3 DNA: TGCAGCGTAGAGACAGGACGAGGGATCGAGCAGTACTTC; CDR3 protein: CSVETGRGIEQYF
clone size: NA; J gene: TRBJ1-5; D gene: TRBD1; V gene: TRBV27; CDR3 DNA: TGTGCCAGCAGCAACAGGGGGAATCAGCCCCAGCATTTT; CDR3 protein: CASSNRGNQPQHF
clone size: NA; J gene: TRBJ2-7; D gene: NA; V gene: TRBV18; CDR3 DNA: TGTGCCAGCTCACAGAACTACGAGCAGTACTTC; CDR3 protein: CASSQNYEQYF
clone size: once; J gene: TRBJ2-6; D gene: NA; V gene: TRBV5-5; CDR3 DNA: TGTGCCAGCTACACTAATCTCGCACAAAGTCGGGCCAACGTCCTGACTTTC; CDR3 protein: CASYTNLAQSRANVLTF
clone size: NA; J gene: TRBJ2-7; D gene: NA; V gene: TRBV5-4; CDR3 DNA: TGTGCCAGCAGCTCCCCCCGACAGCCCTACGAGCAGTACTTC; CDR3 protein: CASSSPRQPYEQYF
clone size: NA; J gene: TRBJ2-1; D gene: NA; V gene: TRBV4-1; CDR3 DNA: TGCGCCAGCAGCCAAGATAGGACTCCCGGGGATGAGCAGTTCTTC; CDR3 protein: CASSQDRTPGDEQFF
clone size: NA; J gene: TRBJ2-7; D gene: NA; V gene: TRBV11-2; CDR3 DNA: TGTGCCAGCAGCTTAGATAACAGACCCCACGAGCAGTACTTC; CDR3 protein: CASSLDNRPHEQYF
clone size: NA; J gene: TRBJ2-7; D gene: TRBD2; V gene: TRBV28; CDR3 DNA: TGTGCCAGCAGTTCCATCCGACTAGATACCCCGACTAGCGGGAACGAGCAGTACTTC; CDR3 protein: CASSSIRLDTPTSGNEQYF
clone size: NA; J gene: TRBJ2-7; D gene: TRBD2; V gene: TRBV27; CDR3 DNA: TGTGCCAGCAGTCGACTAGCGGGAAGGCACGAGCAGTACTTC; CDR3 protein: CASSRLAGRHEQYF
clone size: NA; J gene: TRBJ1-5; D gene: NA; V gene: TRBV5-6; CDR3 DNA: TGTGCCAGCAGCTTGGGGGCAGGAGGGAATCAGCCCCAGCATTTT; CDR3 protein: CASSLGAGGNQPQHF
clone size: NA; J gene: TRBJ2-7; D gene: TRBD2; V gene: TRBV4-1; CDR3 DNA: TGCGCCAGCAGCCAAGATAGGACTAGCGGCAACGAGCAGTACTTC; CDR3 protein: CASSQDRTSGNEQYF
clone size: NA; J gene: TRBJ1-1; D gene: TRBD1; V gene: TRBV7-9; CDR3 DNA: TGTGCCAGCAGCTTAGCGGGACAGGGTGCCCCTGAAGCTTTCTTT; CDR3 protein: CASSLAGQGAPEAFF
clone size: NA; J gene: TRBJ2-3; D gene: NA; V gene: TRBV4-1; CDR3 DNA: TGCGCCAGCCGTGACCGTGCGATGAATACAGATACGCAGTATTTT; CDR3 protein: CASRDRAMNTDTQYF
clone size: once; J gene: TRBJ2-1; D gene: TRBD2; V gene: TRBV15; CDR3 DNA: TGTGCCACCAGCAGATACCACGGACTAGGACGCTACAATGAGCAGTTCTTC; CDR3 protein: CATSRYHGLGRYNEQFF
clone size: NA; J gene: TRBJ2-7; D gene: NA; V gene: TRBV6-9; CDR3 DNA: TGTGCCAGCAGTTTCGGCGGCAGCCTCTACGAGCAGTACTTC; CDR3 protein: CASSFGGSLYEQYF
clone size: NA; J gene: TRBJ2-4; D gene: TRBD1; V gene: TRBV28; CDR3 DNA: TGTGCCAGCAGTCCCCGGGGACTGACAGGGGGGTACTTC; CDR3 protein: CASSPRGLTGGYF
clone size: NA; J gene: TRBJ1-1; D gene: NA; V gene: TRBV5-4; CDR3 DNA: TGTGCCAGCAGTGCAGATGAAGGCGGGAGGGGGACTGAAGCTTTCTTT; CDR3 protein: CASSADEGGRGTEAFF
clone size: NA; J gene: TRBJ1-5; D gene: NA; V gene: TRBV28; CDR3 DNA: TGTGCCAGCAGTTTTGGGGGGTCTCAGCCCCAGCATTTT; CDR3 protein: CASSFGGSQPQHF
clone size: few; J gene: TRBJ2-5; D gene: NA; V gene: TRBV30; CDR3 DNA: TGTGCCTGGAGGGGGCAAGAGACCCAGTACTTC; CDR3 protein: CAWRGQETQYF
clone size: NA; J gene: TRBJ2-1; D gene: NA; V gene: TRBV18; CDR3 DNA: TGTGCCAGCTCACCCTCGGTCACCGATTCGGTTGAGCAGTTCTTC; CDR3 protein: CASSPSVTDSVEQFF
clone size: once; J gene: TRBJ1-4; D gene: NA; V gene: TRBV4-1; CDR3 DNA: TGCGCCAGCAGCCAAGATCAACCGGGACAACTTTCCGATAAAGGGATGTTTTTT; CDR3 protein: CASSQDQPGQLSDKGMFF
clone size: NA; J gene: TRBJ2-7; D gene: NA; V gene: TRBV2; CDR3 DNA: TGTGCCAGCAGTGACTGGCGGATCACCTACGAGCAGTACTTC; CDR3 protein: CASSDWRITYEQYF
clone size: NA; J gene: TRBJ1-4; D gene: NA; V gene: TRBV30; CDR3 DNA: TGTGCCTGGAGTTGGGCAGGAGGACTGGGGGCTAATGAAAAACTGTTTTTT; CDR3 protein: CAWSWAGGLGANEKLFF
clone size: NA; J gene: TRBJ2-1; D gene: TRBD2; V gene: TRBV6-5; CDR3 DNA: TGTGCCACCAGACTAGCGGGAGGAGAGCAGTTCTTC; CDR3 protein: CATRLAGGEQFF
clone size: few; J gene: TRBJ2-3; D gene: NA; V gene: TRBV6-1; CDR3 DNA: TGTGCCAGCAGGATTCAGAGCACAGATACGCAGTATTTT; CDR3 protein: CASRIQSTDTQYF
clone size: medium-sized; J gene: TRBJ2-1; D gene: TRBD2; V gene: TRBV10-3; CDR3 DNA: TGTGCCATCAGTGAGTCACAGGCTAGCGGGGACAACAATGAGCAGTTCTTC; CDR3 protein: CAISESQASGDNNEQFF
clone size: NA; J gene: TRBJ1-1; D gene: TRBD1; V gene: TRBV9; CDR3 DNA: TGTGCCAGCAGCGACTACAGGGGGCAGATGAACACTGAAGCTTTCTTT; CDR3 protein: CASSDYRGQMNTEAFF
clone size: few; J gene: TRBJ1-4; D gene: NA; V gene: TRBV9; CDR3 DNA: TGTGCCAGCAGCGTCGAGTTCGGGTTTGAAAAACTGTTTTTT; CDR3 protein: CASSVEFGFEKLFF
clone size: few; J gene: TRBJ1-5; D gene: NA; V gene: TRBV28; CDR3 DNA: TGTGCCAGCAGTTTATCCGCTCACAGTAGCAATCAGCCCCAGCATTTT; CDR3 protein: CASSLSAHSSNQPQHF
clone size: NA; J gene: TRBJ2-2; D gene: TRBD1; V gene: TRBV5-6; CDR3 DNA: TGTGCCAGCAGTTTCACCGGGACAGGGAACACCGGGGAGCTGTTTTTT; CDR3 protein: CASSFTGTGNTGELFF
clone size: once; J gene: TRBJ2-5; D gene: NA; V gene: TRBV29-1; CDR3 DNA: TGCAGCGTTGAATTGGCGAATAAAAAAATAGGGGAGACCCAGTACTTC; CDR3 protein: CSVELANKKIGETQYF
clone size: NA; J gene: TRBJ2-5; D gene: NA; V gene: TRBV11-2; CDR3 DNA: TGTGCCAGCAGCCCTGTTGGGGGAGGAGAGACCCAGTACTTC; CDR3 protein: CASSPVGGGETQYF
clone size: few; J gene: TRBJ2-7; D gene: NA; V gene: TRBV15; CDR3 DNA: TGTGCCACCAGCAGAGATGGCAGGGGCTACGAGCAGTACTTC; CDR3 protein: CATSRDGRGYEQYF
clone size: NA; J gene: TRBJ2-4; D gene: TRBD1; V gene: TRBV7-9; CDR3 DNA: TGTGCCAGCAGCATAGGGACAGGGGGAAACATTCAGTACTTC; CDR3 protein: CASSIGTGGNIQYF
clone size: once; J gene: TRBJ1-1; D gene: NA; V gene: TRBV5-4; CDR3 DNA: TGTGCCAGCGGACGGGGGGGGGTGAACACTGAAGCTTTCTTT; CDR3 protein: CASGRGGVNTEAFF
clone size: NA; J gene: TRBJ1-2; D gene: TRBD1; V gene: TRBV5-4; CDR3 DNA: TGTGCCAGCAGCCTAGGACAGGGGGCCTATGGCTACACCTTC; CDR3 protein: CASSLGQGAYGYTF
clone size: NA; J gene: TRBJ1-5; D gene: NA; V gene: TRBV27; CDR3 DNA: TGTGCCAGCAGCCCATTGGCTCTCGGGAGCCAGCCCCAGCATTTT; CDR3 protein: CASSPLALGSQPQHF
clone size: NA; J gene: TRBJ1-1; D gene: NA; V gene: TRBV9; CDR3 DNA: TGTGCCAGCAGCGCCGGATGGGGGGTCACTGAAGCTTTCTTT; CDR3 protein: CASSAGWGVTEAFF
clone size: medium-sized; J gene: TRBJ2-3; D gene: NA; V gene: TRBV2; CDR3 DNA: TGTGCCAGCAGCGCCGGGACTTCTAGCACAGATACGCAGTATTTT; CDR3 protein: CASSAGTSSTDTQYF
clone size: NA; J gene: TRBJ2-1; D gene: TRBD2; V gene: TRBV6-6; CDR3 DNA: TGTGCCAGCAGTTACTCGGATAGCGGGAGCTATGAGCAGTTCTTC; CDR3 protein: CASSYSDSGSYEQFF
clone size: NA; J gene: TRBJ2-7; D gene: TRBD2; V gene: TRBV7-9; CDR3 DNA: TGTGCCAGCTTGGATACTAGCGAGCCCGAGCAGTACTTC; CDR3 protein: CASLDTSEPEQYF
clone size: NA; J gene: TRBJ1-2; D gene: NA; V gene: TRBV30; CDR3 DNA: TGTGCCTGGAGTGTAGGGGGGTACCTCGGCTACACCTTC; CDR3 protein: CAWSVGGYLGYTF
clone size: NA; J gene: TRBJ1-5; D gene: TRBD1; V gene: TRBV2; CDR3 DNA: TGTGCCACCAGCCCCCGGGACAGTAATAATCAGCCCCAGCATTTT; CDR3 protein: CATSPRDSNNQPQHF